The 7 T cell receptor beta chains presented below share a single source sample, sequenced in a study of T cells after posttransplantation cyclophosphamide. The table came from immunoSEQ multiplex PCR; TCRdb's copy has only in-frame clones and leaves some out. The sample shows some 23,000 clones, none of them appearing just once. A marrow graft followed busulfan-fludarabine conditioning, with cyclophosphamide on days +3 and +4. The specimen comprised PBMCs, sampled after allogeneic stem cell transplant with posttransplant cyclophosphamide. Every receptor here comes from a male patient between 18 and 35 years old who received an allogeneic stem cell transplant from a related donor, was CMV-positive, and had no GVHD. The T cells may come from the graft donor.

This sequence joins TRBV4-2 and TRBJ2-5; 9 positions match TRBD2. The J call is in doubt because the DNA end fits TRBJ2-7 better. The CDR3 consists of 16 residues. In germline, CDR1 is LGHNA, CDR2 YNFKEQ. DNA of the CDR3: TGTGCCAGCAGCCAAGGTAGCGGGAGAGGCTTCTACGAGCAGTACTTC. Translating gives CASSQGSGRGFYEQYF.

This clone was observed at least ten times. The CDR3 DNA reads TGTGCCAGCAGTTATAGCGTCTCTGGAAACACCATATATTTT. Its translation: CASSYSVSGNTIYF. The rearrangement joins TRBV28 to TRBJ1-3; D uncertain. CDR1 MDHEN and CDR2 SYDVKM come from the germline V gene. The CDR3 is 14 residues long. V lost 4 bases and J lost 0, with 7 bases in between.

This clone was found many times. This sequence joins TRBV5-6 and TRBJ1-6; no reliable D call. Germline CDR1 SGHDT, CDR2 YYEEEE. Deletions cut 0 bases from V and 0 bases from J, with 7 bases between. The CDR3 runs 16 residues. In DNA, the CDR3 is TGTGCCAGCAGCTTGGCTCCGAGCTCCTATAATTCACCCCTCCACTTT. Protein product: CASSLAPSSYNSPLHF.

This clone was recorded many times. The V call is TRBV27, the J call TRBJ2-1, with 8 positions matching TRBD1. Germline CDR1 and CDR2: MNHEY and SMNVEV (reference sequence). Germline trimming cut 6 bases from V and 4 bases from J; bases unmatched to any gene: 5. The CDR3 is 14 amino acids. This CDR3 is CASSGQGNYNEQFF. Here the CDR3 DNA reads TGTGCCAGCAGCGGACAGGGAAATTACAATGAGCAGTTCTTC.

This clone was detected many times. The chain has TRBV19 and TRBJ2-4; 16 bases map to TRBD2. Germline lookup yields CDR1 LNHDA and CDR2 SQIVND (reference sequence). The CDR3 runs 19 residues. V gave up 2 bases and J gave up 1 base; unmatched junction bases: 5. The CDR3 reads CASSIIGTSGGAAKNIQYF. The CDR3 nucleotides are TGTGCCAGTAGTATAATCGGGACTAGCGGGGGGGCTGCCAAAAACATTCAGTACTTC.

This clone was counted at least ten times. This chain connects TRBV2 to TRBJ1-2, with a possible D match to TRBD1 (6 bases). Trimming left V 9 bases short and J 6 bases short, with 17 bases between. The V gene's germline CDR1 is SNHLY and CDR2 FYNNEI. The CDR3 has 13 residues. The chain's CDR3 is CASFRTARDGYTF. The CDR3 DNA is TGTGCCAGTTTTCGGACAGCCCGCGATGGCTACACCTTC.

This clone was detected ten times or more. The rearrangement uses TRBV11-3 and TRBJ2-3, with TRBD2 matching over 12 bases. The CDR3 runs 16 residues. With V trimmed by 3 bases and J by 3 bases, 4 bases remained unmatched. CDR1 and CDR2 (germline): SGHNT, YENEEA. CDR3 sequence reads: CASSLGLAGTTDTQYF. CDR3 nucleotide sequence: TGTGCCAGCAGCTTGGGACTAGCGGGCACTACAGATACGCAGTATTTT. Full variable domain (outside the CDR3, taken from reference TRBV11-3 and TRBJ2-3): EAGVVQSPRYKIIEKKQPVAFWCNPISGHNTLYWYLQNLGQGPELLIRYENEEAVDDSQLPKDRFSAERLKGVDSTLKIQPAELGDSAVYLCASSLGLAGTTDTQYFGPGTRLTVL.